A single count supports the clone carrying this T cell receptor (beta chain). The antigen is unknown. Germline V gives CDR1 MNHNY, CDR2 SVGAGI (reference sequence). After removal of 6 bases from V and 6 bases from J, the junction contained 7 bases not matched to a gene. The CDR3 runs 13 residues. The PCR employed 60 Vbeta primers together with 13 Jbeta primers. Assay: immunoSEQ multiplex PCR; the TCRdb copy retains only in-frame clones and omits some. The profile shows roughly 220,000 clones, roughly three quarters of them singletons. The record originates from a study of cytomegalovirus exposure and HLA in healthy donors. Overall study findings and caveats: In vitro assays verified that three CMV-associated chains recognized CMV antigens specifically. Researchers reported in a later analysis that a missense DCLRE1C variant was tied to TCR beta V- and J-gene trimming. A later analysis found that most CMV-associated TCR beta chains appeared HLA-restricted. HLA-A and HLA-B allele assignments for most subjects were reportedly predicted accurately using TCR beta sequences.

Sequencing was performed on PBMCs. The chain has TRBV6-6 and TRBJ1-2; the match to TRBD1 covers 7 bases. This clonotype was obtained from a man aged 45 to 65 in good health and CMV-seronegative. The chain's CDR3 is CASREGTANGYTF. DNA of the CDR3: TGTGCCAGCAGGGAAGGGACAGCTAATGGCTACACCTTC.